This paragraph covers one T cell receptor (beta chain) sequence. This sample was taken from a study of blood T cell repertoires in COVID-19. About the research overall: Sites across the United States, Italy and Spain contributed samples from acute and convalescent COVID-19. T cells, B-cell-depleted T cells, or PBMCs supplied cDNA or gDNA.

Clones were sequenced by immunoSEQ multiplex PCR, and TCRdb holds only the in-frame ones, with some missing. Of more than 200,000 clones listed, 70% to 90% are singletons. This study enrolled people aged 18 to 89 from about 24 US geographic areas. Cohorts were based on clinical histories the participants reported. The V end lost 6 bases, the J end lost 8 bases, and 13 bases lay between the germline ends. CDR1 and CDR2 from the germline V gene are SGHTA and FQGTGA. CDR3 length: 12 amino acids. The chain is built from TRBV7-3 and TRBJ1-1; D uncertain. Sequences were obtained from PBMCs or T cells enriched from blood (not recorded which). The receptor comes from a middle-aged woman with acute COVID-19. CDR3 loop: CASRVPGTEAFF. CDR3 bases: TGTGCCAGCAGAGTTCCGGGAACGGAAGCTTTCTTT.